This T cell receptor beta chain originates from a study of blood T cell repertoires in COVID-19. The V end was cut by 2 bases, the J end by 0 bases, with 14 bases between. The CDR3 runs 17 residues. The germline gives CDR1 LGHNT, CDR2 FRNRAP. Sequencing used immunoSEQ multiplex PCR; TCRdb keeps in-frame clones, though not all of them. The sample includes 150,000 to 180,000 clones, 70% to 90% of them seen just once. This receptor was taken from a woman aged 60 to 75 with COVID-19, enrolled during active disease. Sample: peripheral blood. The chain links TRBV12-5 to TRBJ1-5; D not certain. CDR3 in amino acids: CASGLHLDKISNQPQHF. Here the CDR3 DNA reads TGTGCTAGTGGTTTGCACCTCGACAAGATTAGCAATCAGCCCCAGCATTTT. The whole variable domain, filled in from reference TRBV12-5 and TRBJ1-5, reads DARVTQTPRHKVTEMGQEVTMRCQPILGHNTVFWYRQTMMQGLELLAYFRNRAPLDDSGMPKDRFSAEMPDATLATLKIQPSEPRDSAVYFCASGLHLDKISNQPQHFGDGTRLSIL.